Below are 16 T cell receptor beta chains sequenced from a single sample in a study of T cell responses to AZD1222 COVID-19 vaccine. TCRdb's copy holds only in-frame clones and misses some; the assay was immunoSEQ multiplex PCR. The sample lists 90,000 to 120,000 clones, about 88% occurring once. The starting material was peripheral blood, obtained on day 0 of AZD1222 vaccination. These receptors were obtained from an adult in good health.

The gene calls are TRBV12-5 and TRBJ2-2, with 12 nucleotides matching TRBD2. The CDR3 loop spans 20 amino acids. Trimming cost V 0 bases and J 1 base; bases outside gene matches: 9. The germline V gene encodes CDR1 LGHNT and CDR2 FRNRAP. DNA for the CDR3: TGTGCTAGTGGTTTGGTACTGGGACTAGCGGGCGAGAGGAACACCGGGGAGCTGTTTTTT. Protein: CASGLVLGLAGERNTGELFF.

This chain connects TRBV20-1 to TRBJ2-7, with D perhaps TRBD1 (6 bases). Germline assignment: CDR1 DFQATT and CDR2 SNEGSKA (reference sequence). V was pared by 3 bases and J by 1 base, with 13 bases between. The length of the CDR3 is 14 residues. CDR3 residues: CSASPAGASYEQYF. The CDR3 nucleotides read TGCAGTGCTAGTCCCGCAGGGGCGTCCTACGAGCAGTACTTC.

This sequence joins TRBV5-1 and TRBJ2-7; 8 bases line up with TRBD2. The CDR3 is 14 amino acids. Per germline, CDR1 SGHRS and CDR2 YFSETQ. Trimming cost V 7 bases and J 2 bases; bases outside gene matches: 8. CDR3 DNA sequence: TGCGCCAGCCATAGGGCGGGGGGAGCCTACGAGCAGTACTTC. Residues: CASHRAGGAYEQYF.

The chain carries TRBV2 and TRBJ2-2; no clear D. The length of the CDR3 is 13 residues. Germline lookup yields CDR1 SNHLY and CDR2 FYNNEI. V was clipped by 5 bases and J by 6 bases, with 10 bases between them. The CDR3 region is CASSQDEAGELFF. For the CDR3, the DNA is TGTGCCAGCAGTCAGGACGAGGCCGGGGAGCTGTTTTTT.

V gene TRBV5-1 combines with J gene TRBJ1-1; no definite D call. Germline V CDR1 and CDR2: SGHRS, YFSETQ. The CDR3 is 14 amino acids. The ends were cut back, 2 bases at V and 0 bases at J, with 8 bases in the middle. The CDR3 here is CASSFSLMNTEAFF. The CDR3 bases are TGCGCCAGCAGCTTCAGTCTGATGAACACTGAAGCTTTCTTT.

This chain joins TRBV10-3 and TRBJ2-1; 8 nucleotides line up with TRBD1. V lost 4 bases and J lost 3; bases outside the gene matches: 8. Germline V CDR1 and CDR2: ENHRY, SYGVKD. This CDR3 spans 16 amino acids. In DNA, the CDR3 is TGTGCCATCAGTGTGTCTAGGACAGGGCGCTACAATGAGCAGTTCTTC. This translates into CAISVSRTGRYNEQFF.

The DNA for the CDR3 is TGCGCCAGCAGCTTGCCGGGGCACACAGATACGCAGTATTTT. Its translation is CASSLPGHTDTQYF. The chain couples TRBV5-1 to TRBJ2-3; D could derive from TRBD1 or TRBD2 (5 bases each). Per the germline V gene, CDR1 is SGHRS and CDR2 is YFSETQ. Deletions cut 1 base from V and 2 bases from J, with 8 bases between. This CDR3 has 14 residues.

The gene calls are TRBV6-1 and TRBJ2-5, with 10 bases fitting TRBD2. The trim removed 2 bases at V and 1 base at J, leaving 7 bases unmatched. Germline loops: CDR1 MNHNS, CDR2 SASEGT. CDR3 length: 17 amino acids. CDR3 in DNA: TGTGCCAGCAGTGAACAGTGGGCTAGCGGGGGCCAAGAGACCCAGTACTTC. Translation: CASSEQWASGGQETQYF.

The V and J genes are TRBV23-1 and TRBJ2-5; 8 bases match TRBD2. TRBV23-1 is an open reading frame, and its role is uncertain. There are 15 residues in the CDR3. The V gene end was trimmed by 4 bases and the J gene end by 2 bases; junction bases not matched to a gene: 6. Here the CDR3 DNA reads TGCGCCAGCAGTCCGACGACTAGCGAGCAAGAGACCCAGTACTTC. Protein: CASSPTTSEQETQYF.

The rearrangement uses TRBV19 and TRBJ1-4; possibly TRBD1 for D (5 bases). The length of the CDR3 is 13 residues. CDR1 is LNHDA, CDR2 SQIVND, per germline (reference sequence). V lost 3 bases and J 15 bases, leaving 17 bases between the germline ends. CDR3 bases: TGTGCCAGTAGTATGGTGGGGACCTCGAGCATGTTTTTT. Amino acid sequence: CASSMVGTSSMFF.

This rearrangement joins TRBV6-2 or TRBV6-3 to TRBJ2-1, with 10 nucleotides matching TRBD2. This CDR3 comprises 13 residues. Germline CDR1 is MNHEY and CDR2 is SVGEGT. Unmatched junction bases numbered 3, after V lost 0 bases and J lost 13 bases. The CDR3 spells CASSYSLAGDQFF. In DNA form, the CDR3 reads TGTGCCAGCAGTTACTCTCTAGCGGGGGACCAGTTCTTC.

The V gene is TRBV5-5, the J gene TRBJ1-1; D is uncertain. The germline V gene encodes CDR1 SGHKS and CDR2 YYEKEE (reference sequence). The CDR3 sequence is 15 residues long. Trimming left V 0 bases short and J 0 bases short, with 9 bases between. The CDR3 reads CASSLAGHMNTEAFF. The CDR3 DNA reads TGTGCCAGCAGCTTGGCGGGCCATATGAACACTGAAGCTTTCTTT.

The rearrangement joins TRBV7-6 to TRBJ2-1; 9 bases agree with TRBD1. After removal of 4 bases from V and 9 bases from J, the junction contained 4 bases not matched to a gene. This CDR3 comprises 13 residues. Germline-derived CDR1 and CDR2 are SGHVS and FNYEAQ. The CDR3 here is CASSWTGVSEQFF. CDR3 coding DNA: TGTGCCAGCAGCTGGACAGGGGTCAGTGAGCAGTTCTTC.

The V and J genes are TRBV7-9 and TRBJ1-1; no reliable D call. Deletions cut 2 bases from V and 2 bases from J, with 6 bases between. This CDR3 spans 13 amino acids. Germline CDR1 reads SEHNR; CDR2 reads FQNEAQ (reference sequence). CDR3: CASSLTGNTEAFF. CDR3 nucleotides: TGTGCCAGCAGCTTAACGGGAAACACTGAAGCTTTCTTT.

The count of this clone is one. V is TRBV29-1 and J is TRBJ2-3; a possible D gene is TRBD2 (5 bases). Trimming removed 7 bases from V and 2 bases from J, with 10 bases in between. CDR3 size: 12 residues. CDR1 SQVTM and CDR2 ANQGSEA come from the germline V gene. Here the CDR3 DNA reads TGCAGCGGGAACGGGGACACAGATACGCAGTATTTT. As protein: CSGNGDTDTQYF.

This chain uses TRBV10-3 with TRBJ1-1; 7 nucleotides agree with TRBD1. The germline gives CDR1 ENHRY, CDR2 SYGVKD. The CDR3 is 13 amino acids. J lost 4 bases, V lost 6 bases, and 5 bases had no gene match. The CDR3 DNA sequence: TGTGCCATCAGGTGGGAGGGGGCCACTGAAGCTTTCTTT. Translation gives CAIRWEGATEAFF.